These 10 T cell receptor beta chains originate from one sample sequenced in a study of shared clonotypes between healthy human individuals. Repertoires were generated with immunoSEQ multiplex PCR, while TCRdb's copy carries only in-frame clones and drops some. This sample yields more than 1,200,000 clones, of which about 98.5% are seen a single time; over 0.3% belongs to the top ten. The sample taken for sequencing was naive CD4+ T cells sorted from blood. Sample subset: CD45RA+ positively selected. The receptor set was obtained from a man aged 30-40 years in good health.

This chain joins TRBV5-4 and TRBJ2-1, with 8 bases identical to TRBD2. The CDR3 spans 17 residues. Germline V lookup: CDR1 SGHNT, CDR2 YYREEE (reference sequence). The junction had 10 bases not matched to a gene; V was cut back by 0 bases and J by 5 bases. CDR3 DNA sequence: TGTGCCAGCAGCTTGGACGGGGCTAGCGGGCTCCACAATGAGCAGTTCTTC. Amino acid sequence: CASSLDGASGLHNEQFF.

The CDR3, as DNA: TGTGCCAGCAGTGGGCCCGATCCGGGACAGGGATTCTACAATGAGCAGTTCTTC. This gives the protein CASSGPDPGQGFYNEQFF. The chain employs TRBV27 and TRBJ2-1; 9 bases line up with TRBD1. Per germline, CDR1 MNHEY and CDR2 SMNVEV (reference sequence). The ends lost 5 bases at V and 3 bases at J; junction bases unmatched: 14. This CDR3 contains 18 residues.

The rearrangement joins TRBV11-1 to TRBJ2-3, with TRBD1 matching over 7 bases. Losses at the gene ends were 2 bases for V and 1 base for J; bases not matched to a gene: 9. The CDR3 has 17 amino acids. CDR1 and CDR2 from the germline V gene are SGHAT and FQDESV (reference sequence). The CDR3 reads CASSLNPQGLGTDTQYF. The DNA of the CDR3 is TGTGCCAGCAGCTTAAACCCACAGGGGCTGGGCACAGATACGCAGTATTTT.

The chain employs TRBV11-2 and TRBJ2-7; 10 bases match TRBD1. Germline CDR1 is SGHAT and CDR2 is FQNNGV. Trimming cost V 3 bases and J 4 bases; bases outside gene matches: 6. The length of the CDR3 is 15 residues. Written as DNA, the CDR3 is TGTGCCAGCAGCTTGTGGGGACAGGGGTTGTACGAGCAGTACTTC. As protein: CASSLWGQGLYEQYF.

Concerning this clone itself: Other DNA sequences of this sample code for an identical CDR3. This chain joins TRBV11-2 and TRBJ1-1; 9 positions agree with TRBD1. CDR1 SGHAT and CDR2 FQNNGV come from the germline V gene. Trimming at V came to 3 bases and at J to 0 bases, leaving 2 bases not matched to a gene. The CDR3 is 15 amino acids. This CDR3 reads CASSLGTGMNTEAFF. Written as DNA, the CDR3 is TGTGCCAGCAGCTTGGGGACAGGGATGAACACTGAAGCTTTCTTT. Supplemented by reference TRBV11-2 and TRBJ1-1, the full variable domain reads EAGVAQSPRYKIIEKRQSVAFWCNPISGHATLYWYQQILGQGPKLLIQFQNNGVVDDSQLPKDRFSAERLKGVDSTLKIQPAKLEDSAVYLCASSLGTGMNTEAFFGQGTRLTVV.

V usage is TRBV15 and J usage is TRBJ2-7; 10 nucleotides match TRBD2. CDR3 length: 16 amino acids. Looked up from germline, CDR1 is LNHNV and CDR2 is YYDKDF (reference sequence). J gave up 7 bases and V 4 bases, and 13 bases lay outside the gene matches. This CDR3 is CATSMTLAGGQREQYF. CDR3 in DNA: TGTGCCACCAGCATGACCTTAGCGGGAGGCCAGCGGGAGCAGTACTTC.

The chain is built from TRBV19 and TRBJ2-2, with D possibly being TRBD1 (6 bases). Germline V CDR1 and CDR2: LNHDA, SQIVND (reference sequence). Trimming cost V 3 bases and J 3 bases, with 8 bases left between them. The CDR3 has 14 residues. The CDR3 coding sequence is TGTGCCAGTAGTATCCAGGGGTACACCGGGGAGCTGTTTTTT. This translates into CASSIQGYTGELFF.

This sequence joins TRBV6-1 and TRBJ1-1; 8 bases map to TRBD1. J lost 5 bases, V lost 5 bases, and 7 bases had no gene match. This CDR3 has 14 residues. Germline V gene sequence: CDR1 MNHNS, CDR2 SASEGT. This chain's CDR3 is CASSTKYRGTEAFF. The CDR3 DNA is TGTGCCAGCAGTACAAAATACAGGGGGACTGAAGCTTTCTTT.

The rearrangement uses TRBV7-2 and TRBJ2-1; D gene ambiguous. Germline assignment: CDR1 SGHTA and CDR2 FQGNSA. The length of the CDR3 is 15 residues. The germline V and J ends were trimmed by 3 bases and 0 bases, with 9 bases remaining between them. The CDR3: CASSFGQSSYNEQFF. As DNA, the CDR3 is TGTGCCAGCAGCTTTGGGCAGAGCTCCTACAATGAGCAGTTCTTC. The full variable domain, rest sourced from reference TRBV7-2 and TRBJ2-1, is GAGVSQSPSNKVTEKGKDVELRCDPISGHTALYWYRQSLGQGLEFLIYFQGNSAPDKSGLPSDRFSAERTGGSVSTLTIQRTQQEDSAVYLCASSFGQSSYNEQFFGPGTRLTVL.

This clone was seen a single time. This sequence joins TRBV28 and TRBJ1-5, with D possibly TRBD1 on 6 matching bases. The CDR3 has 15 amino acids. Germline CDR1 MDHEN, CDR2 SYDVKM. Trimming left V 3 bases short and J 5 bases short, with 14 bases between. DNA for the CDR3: TGTGCCAGCAGTTTGGGGGGACATACTTATCAGCCCCAGCATTTT. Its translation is CASSLGGHTYQPQHF.